This T cell receptor beta chain is from a study of shared clonotypes between healthy human individuals. About the research overall: Aged 18 to 49, the donors were a couple of women and a few men. Per donor, three plates held CD4 naive cells, three held CD4 memory, two held CD8 naive and one held CD8 memory.

How the authors handled the data: From ImmunoSEQ came sequences covering only the junction and carrying no quality scores, so filtering differed. Only in-frame clones appear in the TCRdb table, and some are missing; sequencing was by immunoSEQ multiplex PCR. D and trimming come from the DNA, and the V and J calls and clone size come from that table. The sample records some 1.1 million clones, 60% to 80% being singletons. CDR1 and CDR2 from the germline V gene are SGHAT and FQDESV (reference sequence). This CDR3 is built from 14 residues. The ends lost 5 bases at V and 7 bases at J; junction bases unmatched: 5.

Specimen: memory CD4+ T cells from PBMCs. Subset indicated: CD45RA-negative fraction. The chain links TRBV11-1 to TRBJ2-1; TRBD1 agrees at 10 bases. This TCR was sampled from a man aged 18 to 29 in good health. Some clones in this sample may be carry-over from other donors' samples. The CDR3: CASSTRTGGNEQFF. The CDR3 DNA reads TGTGCCAGCAGCACCCGGACAGGGGGGAATGAGCAGTTCTTC.